One and the same sample provided the 8 T cell receptor beta chains below, sequenced in a study of cytomegalovirus exposure and HLA in healthy donors (dated by TCRdb to about 2017). Library creation used the immunoSEQ multiplex PCR assay. For the multiplex PCR, a mixture combining 60 forward primers for TCR Vbeta segments and 13 reverse primers for TCR Jbeta segments was used. In TCRdb, the immuneACCESS table is reduced to in-frame sequences with V and J assigned. These tables do not hold every clone; where another copy was compared, an unresolved V gene accounts for under half, and the others remain unexplained. This sample is represented by fewer than 90,000 clones; approximately 76% of them were singletons. Of the sample, 9.5% to 13% falls within the top ten clones. The sequenced sample was PBMCs. These TCRs come from a man under 40 in good health and CMV-seropositive.

The V gene is TRBV20-1, the J gene TRBJ2-3; D unresolved. V lost 6 bases and J lost 6, with 7 bases in between. Germline V CDR1 and CDR2: DFQATT, SNEGSKA (reference sequence). The CDR3 totals 10 residues. Written as DNA, the CDR3 is TGCAGTGCGACGAGGGATACGCAGTATTTT. Protein product: CSATRDTQYF.

The genes are TRBV28 and TRBJ2-7, with 7 bases that match TRBD1. This CDR3 has 12 amino acids. Losses at the gene ends were 6 bases for V and 4 bases for J; bases not matched to a gene: 3. Looked up from germline, CDR1 is MDHEN and CDR2 is SYDVKM. This chain's CDR3 is CASRDRLYEQYF. In DNA, the CDR3 is TGTGCCAGCAGGGACAGGTTATACGAGCAGTACTTC.

CDR3: CASSNLNEQFF. The CDR3 DNA reads TGTGCCAGCAGCAACTTGAATGAGCAGTTCTTC. The chain is built from TRBV6-1 and TRBJ2-1; D is undetermined. Trimming took off 6 bases at V and 7 bases at J, with 7 bases between the two ends. Germline V gene sequence: CDR1 MNHNS, CDR2 SASEGT. CDR3 size: 11 residues.

Judged by abundance, this clone is large (0.1 to 1%). The rearrangement links TRBV10-3 to TRBJ1-1; D not certain. CDR1 ENHRY and CDR2 SYGVKD come from the germline V gene. The CDR3 runs to 10 residues. With 11 bases removed from V and 3 bases from J, the gap between germline ends came to 7 bases. The CDR3 reads CASGDTEAFF. CDR3 DNA sequence: TGTGCCTCCGGAGACACTGAAGCTTTCTTT.

The chain is built from TRBV7-9 and TRBJ1-5; 9 bases line up with TRBD1. The CDR3 runs 14 residues. The J segment lost 4 bases and the V segment lost 5 bases, leaving 3 bases of the junction unmatched. Per the germline V gene, CDR1 is SEHNR and CDR2 is FQNEAQ (reference sequence). The CDR3 loop is CASSRGQGNQPQHF. In DNA form, the CDR3 reads TGTGCCAGCAGCCGCGGACAGGGGAATCAGCCCCAGCATTTT.

V usage is TRBV19 and J usage is TRBJ2-7; TRBD2 might be the D (5 bases). The V end lost 9 bases, the J end lost 4 bases, and 31 bases lay between the germline ends. The CDR3 has 18 residues. In germline, CDR1 is LNHDA, CDR2 SQIVND (reference sequence). The CDR3 bases are TGTGCCAGCTACGCCATACGGGAAAGGCGGACGATAGATTACGAGCAGTACTTC. It encodes CASYAIRERRTIDYEQYF.

This clone occurred a few times. The rearrangement links TRBV7-3 to TRBJ2-1; 8 bases fit TRBD2. This CDR3 contains 15 residues. V trimming: 6 bases; J trimming: 6 bases; junction bases outside the gene matches: 10. Germline CDR1 SGHTA, CDR2 FQGTGA. CDR3 residues: CASRKFAGGGNEQFF. CDR3 bases: TGTGCCAGCAGAAAGTTTGCGGGGGGTGGCAATGAGCAGTTCTTC.

This clone was detected only once. The V and J genes are TRBV7-3 and TRBJ2-1, with 15 bases aligning to TRBD2. CDR3 length equals 18 residues. The V gene's germline CDR1 is SGHTA and CDR2 FQGTGA. The J segment lost 10 bases and the V segment lost 5 bases, leaving 15 bases of the junction unmatched. CDR3 protein: CASSPGKRTSGGAEEQFF. The DNA for the CDR3 is TGTGCCAGCAGCCCCGGAAAACGGACTAGCGGGGGGGCCGAGGAGCAGTTCTTC. Complete variable domain (other parts from reference TRBV7-3 and TRBJ2-1): GAGVSQTPSNKVTEKGKYVELRCDPISGHTALYWYRQSLGQGPEFLIYFQGTGAADDSGLPNDRFFAVRPEGSVSTLKIQRTERGDSAVYLCASSPGKRTSGGAEEQFFGPGTRLTVL.